These T cell receptor beta chains were read from a single sample in a study of CD8 T cells in ankylosing spondylitis. Each CDR3 protein is one row after TCRdb ran MiXCR on the 5' RACE reads. This sample has 230,000 or so distinct CDR3 sequences; more than 20% occur once, and the top ten carry approximately 0.61%. Sequencing was performed on blood, either unsorted or a sorted T cell fraction (not recorded which). Source of these receptors: a male donor with ankylosing spondylitis or in good health (not recorded which). Each CDR3 is given with its conserved first and last residue. A D gene is named only where the DNA matches it firmly. Not all rows give a size; the values are once, few, many and, for expanded clones, a class.

D gene: TRBD2; V gene: TRBV29-1; clone size: many; J gene: TRBJ2-3; CDR3 protein: CSVSPLAVQPDTQYF; CDR3 DNA: TGCAGCGTCAGCCCCCTAGCGGTCCAACCCGATACGCAGTATTTT
D gene: TRBD2; V gene: TRBV12-3/TRBV12-4; clone size: many; J gene: TRBJ2-1; CDR3 protein: CASSLARTSGGNEQFF; CDR3 DNA: TGTGCCAGCAGTTTAGCGCGGACTAGCGGGGGGAATGAGCAGTTCTTC
D gene: -; V gene: TRBV10-2; clone size: -; J gene: TRBJ2-1; CDR3 protein: CASSDTATNEQFF; CDR3 DNA: TGCGCCAGCAGTGATACAGCCACAAATGAGCAGTTCTTC
D gene: -; V gene: TRBV4-1; clone size: many; J gene: TRBJ2-3; CDR3 protein: CASSQASRSTDTQYF; CDR3 DNA: TGCGCCAGCAGCCAAGCCAGCAGGAGCACAGATACGCAGTATTTT
D gene: TRBD2; V gene: TRBV4-2; clone size: many; J gene: TRBJ2-1; CDR3 protein: CASSQRGRTSGYNEQFF; CDR3 DNA: TGTGCCAGCAGCCAAAGAGGCCGGACTAGCGGTTACAATGAGCAGTTCTTC
D gene: TRBD2; V gene: TRBV20-1; clone size: -; J gene: TRBJ2-7; CDR3 protein: CSATRGWGGGAEEQYF; CDR3 DNA: TGCAGTGCTACCCGCGGTTGGGGCGGGGGGGCGGAAGAGCAGTACTTC
D gene: TRBD1; V gene: TRBV12-3/TRBV12-4; clone size: -; J gene: TRBJ2-7; CDR3 protein: CASSQSGQGAYEQYF; CDR3 DNA: TGTGCCAGCAGCCAATCGGGACAGGGTGCCTACGAGCAGTACTTC
D gene: TRBD1; V gene: TRBV2; clone size: -; J gene: TRBJ2-1; CDR3 protein: CASSGGTGRGTDEQFF; CDR3 DNA: TGTGCCAGCAGTGGGGGGACAGGGAGGGGGACGGATGAGCAGTTCTTC
D gene: TRBD2; V gene: TRBV20-1; clone size: -; J gene: TRBJ2-3; CDR3 protein: CSAALLAGANTQYF; CDR3 DNA: TGCAGTGCTGCCCTACTAGCGGGGGCGAATACGCAGTATTTT
D gene: -; V gene: TRBV12-3/TRBV12-4; clone size: many; J gene: TRBJ2-7; CDR3 protein: CASSLGVSRGGEQYF; CDR3 DNA: TGTGCCAGCAGTTTAGGCGTTAGCAGGGGAGGCGAGCAGTACTTC
D gene: TRBD1; V gene: TRBV6-1; clone size: -; J gene: TRBJ2-7; CDR3 protein: CASRGDRLISYEQYF; CDR3 DNA: TGTGCCAGCAGGGGGGACAGACTAATCTCCTACGAGCAGTACTTC